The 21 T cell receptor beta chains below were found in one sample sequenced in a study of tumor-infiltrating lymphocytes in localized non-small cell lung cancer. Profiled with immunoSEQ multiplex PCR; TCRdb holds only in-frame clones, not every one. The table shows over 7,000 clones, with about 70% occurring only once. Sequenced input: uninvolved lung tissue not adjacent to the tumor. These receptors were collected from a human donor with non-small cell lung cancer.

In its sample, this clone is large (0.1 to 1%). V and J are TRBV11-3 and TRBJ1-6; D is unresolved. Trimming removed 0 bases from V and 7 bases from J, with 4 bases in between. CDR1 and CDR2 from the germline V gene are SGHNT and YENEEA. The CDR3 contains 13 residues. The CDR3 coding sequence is TGTGCCAGCAGCTTAGAGACGAATTCACCCCTCCACTTT. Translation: CASSLETNSPLHF.

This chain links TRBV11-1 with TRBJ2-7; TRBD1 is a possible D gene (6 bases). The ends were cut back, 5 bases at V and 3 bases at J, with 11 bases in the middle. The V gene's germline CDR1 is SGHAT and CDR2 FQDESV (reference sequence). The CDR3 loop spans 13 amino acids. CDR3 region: CASSRQVDYEQYF. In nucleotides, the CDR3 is TGTGCCAGCAGCCGACAGGTAGACTACGAGCAGTACTTC.

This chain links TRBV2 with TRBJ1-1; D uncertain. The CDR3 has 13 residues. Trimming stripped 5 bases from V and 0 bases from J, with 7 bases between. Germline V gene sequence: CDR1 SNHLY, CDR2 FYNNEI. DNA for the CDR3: TGTGCCAGCAGTTTGACCATGAACACTGAAGCTTTCTTT. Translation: CASSLTMNTEAFF.

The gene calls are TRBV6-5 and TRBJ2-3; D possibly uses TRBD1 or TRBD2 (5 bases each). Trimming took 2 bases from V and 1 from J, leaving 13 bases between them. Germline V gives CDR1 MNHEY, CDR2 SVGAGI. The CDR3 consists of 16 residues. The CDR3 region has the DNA TGTGCCAGCAGTTACACCGGGACCCCTGGCACAGATACGCAGTATTTT. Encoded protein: CASSYTGTPGTDTQYF.

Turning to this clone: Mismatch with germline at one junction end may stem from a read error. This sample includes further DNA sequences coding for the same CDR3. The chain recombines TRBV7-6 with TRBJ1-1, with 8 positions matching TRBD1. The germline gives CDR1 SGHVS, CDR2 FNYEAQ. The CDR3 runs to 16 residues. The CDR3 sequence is CASSKGQANLVTEAFF. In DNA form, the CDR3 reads TGTGCCAGCAGCAAGGGACAGGCAAACTTAGTCACTGAGGCTTTCTTT.

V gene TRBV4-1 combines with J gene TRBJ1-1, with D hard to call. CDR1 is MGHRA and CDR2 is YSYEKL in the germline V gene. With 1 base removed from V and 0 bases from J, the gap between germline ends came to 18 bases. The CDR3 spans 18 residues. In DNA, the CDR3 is TGCGCCAGCAGCCAAGGAGGGCCCGGCCGTTCTTTGAACACTGAAGCTTTCTTT. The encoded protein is CASSQGGPGRSLNTEAFF.

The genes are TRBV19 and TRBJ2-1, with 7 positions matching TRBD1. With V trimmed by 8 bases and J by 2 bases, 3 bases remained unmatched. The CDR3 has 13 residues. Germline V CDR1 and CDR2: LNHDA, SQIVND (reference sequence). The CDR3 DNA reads TGTGCCAGTTCGACAGGGCCCTACAATGAGCAGTTCTTC. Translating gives CASSTGPYNEQFF.

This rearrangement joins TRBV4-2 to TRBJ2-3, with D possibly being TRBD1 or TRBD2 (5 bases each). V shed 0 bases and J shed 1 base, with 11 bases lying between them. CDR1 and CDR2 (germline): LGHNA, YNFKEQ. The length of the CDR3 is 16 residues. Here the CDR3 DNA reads TGTGCCAGCAGCCAAGATCAGGGTAGCGGCACAGATACGCAGTATTTT. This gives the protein CASSQDQGSGTDTQYF.

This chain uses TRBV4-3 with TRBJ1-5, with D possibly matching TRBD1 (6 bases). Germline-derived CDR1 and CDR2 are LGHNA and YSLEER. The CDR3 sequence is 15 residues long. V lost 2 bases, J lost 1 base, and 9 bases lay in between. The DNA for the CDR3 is TGCGCCAGCAGCCAATTTACAGGGAGCAATCAGCCCCAGCATTTT. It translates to CASSQFTGSNQPQHF.

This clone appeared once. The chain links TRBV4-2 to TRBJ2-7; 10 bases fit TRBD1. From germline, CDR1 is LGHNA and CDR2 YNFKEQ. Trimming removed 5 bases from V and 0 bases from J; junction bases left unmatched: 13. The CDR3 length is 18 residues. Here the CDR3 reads CASSEKRGTGVSSYEQYF. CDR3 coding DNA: TGTGCCAGCAGCGAAAAACGCGGGACAGGGGTAAGCTCCTACGAGCAGTACTTC.

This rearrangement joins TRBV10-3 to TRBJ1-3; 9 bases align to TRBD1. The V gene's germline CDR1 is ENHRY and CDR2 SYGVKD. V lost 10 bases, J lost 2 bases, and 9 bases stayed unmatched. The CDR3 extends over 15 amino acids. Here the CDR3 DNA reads TGTGCCACGAGAAGGACAGGGGAAACTGGAAACACCATATATTTT. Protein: CATRRTGETGNTIYF.

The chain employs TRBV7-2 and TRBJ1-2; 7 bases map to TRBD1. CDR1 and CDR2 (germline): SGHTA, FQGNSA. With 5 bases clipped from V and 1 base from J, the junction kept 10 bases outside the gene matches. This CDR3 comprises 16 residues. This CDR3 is CASSPRQGGFNYGYTF. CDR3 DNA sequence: TGTGCCAGCAGCCCAAGACAGGGAGGATTTAACTATGGCTACACCTTC.

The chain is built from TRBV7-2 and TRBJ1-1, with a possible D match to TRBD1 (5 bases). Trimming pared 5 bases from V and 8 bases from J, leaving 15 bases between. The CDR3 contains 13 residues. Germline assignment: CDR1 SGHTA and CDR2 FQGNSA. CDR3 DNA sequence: TGTGCCAGCAGCGGACGCGGGGCGCGGGAAGCTTTCTTT. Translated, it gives CASSGRGAREAFF.

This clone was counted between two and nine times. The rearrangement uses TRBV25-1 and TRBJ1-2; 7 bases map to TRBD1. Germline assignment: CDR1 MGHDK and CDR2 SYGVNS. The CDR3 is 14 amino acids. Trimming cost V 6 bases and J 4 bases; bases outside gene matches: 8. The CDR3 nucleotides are TGTGCCAGCAGGAGCGACAGGGACGGCTATGGCTACACCTTC. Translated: CASRSDRDGYGYTF.

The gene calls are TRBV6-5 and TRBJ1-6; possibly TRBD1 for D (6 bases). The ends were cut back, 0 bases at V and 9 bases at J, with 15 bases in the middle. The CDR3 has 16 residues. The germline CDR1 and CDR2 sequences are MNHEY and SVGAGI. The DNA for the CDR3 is TGTGCCAGCAGTTACTCTACTCCGGGGGCTCCTTCACCCCTCCACTTT. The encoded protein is CASSYSTPGAPSPLHF.

CDR3 DNA: TGTGCCAGCAGCTTGGGGTCCAGGGGCTATTATCAGCCCCAGCATTTT. Encoded protein: CASSLGSRGYYQPQHF. This sequence joins TRBV5-5 and TRBJ1-5, with D possibly TRBD1 on 6 matching bases. From germline, CDR1 is SGHKS and CDR2 YYEKEE (reference sequence). Trimming took 0 bases from V and 5 from J, leaving 15 bases between them. The CDR3 spans 16 residues.

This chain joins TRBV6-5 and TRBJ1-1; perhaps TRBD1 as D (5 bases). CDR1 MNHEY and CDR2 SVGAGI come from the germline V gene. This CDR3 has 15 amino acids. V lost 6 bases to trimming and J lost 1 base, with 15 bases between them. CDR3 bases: TGTGCCAGCAGAACCGGGGGGGGGAGGAACACTGAAGCTTTCTTT. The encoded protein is CASRTGGGRNTEAFF.

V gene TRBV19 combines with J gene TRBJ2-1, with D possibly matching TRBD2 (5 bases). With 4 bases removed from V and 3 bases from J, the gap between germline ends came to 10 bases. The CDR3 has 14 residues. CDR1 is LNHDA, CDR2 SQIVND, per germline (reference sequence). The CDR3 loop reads CASSTGRDYNEQFF. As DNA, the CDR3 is TGTGCCAGTAGTACCGGACGGGACTACAATGAGCAGTTCTTC.

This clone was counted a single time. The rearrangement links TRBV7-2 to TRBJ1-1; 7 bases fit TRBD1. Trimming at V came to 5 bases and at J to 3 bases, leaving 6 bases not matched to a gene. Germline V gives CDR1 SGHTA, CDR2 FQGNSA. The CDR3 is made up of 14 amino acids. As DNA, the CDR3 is TGTGCCAGCAGCCGGAAAACAGGGGACACTGAAGCTTTCTTT. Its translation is CASSRKTGDTEAFF.

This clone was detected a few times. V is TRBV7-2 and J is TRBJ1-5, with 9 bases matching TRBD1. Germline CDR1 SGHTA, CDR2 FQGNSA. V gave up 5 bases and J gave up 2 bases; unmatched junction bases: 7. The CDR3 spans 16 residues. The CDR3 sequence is CASSTLQGAGNQPQHF. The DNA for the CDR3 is TGTGCCAGCAGCACGCTACAGGGGGCTGGCAATCAGCCCCAGCATTTT.

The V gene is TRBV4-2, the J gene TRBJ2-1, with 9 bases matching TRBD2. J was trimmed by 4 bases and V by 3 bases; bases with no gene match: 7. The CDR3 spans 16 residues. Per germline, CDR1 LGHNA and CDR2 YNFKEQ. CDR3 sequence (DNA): TGTGCCAGCAGCCAGGATCTAGCGGGGTCGTACAATGAGCAGTTCTTC. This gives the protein CASSQDLAGSYNEQFF.